The TCR beta chain under discussion was sequenced for a study of early T cells in non-severe SARS-CoV-2 infection. The library protocol tagged individual cDNA molecules with unique molecular identifiers. TCRdb redid the calling of the 5' RACE reads with MiXCR, one entry per CDR3 protein. The sample includes 48,000 or so distinct CDR3 sequences, 6.2% of them seen just once. A few counts support this clonotype. Its antigen is currently unknown. Regarding the study as a whole: Private and CD4 specificities were missed by VDJdb matching, which favored anti-spike CD8 responses.

This material consisted of whole blood, taken at baseline. The source is an adult who was a healthcare worker with PCR-confirmed SARS-CoV-2 infection or an uninfected control (not recorded which).

In DNA, the CDR3 is TGTGCCACGGGACAGAGCTCCTACAATGAGCAGTTCTTC. Its protein product is CATGQSSYNEQFF. The J gene is TRBJ2-1, the V gene TRBV6-2 or TRBV6-3; 7 nucleotides agree with TRBD1. The CDR3 loop spans 13 amino acids. With 10 bases clipped from V and 0 bases from J, the junction kept 3 bases outside the gene matches. The V gene's germline CDR1 is MNHEY and CDR2 SVGEGT.